A selection of T cell receptor beta chains follows, all from one sample in a study of blood T cell repertoires in COVID-19. Repertoires were generated with immunoSEQ multiplex PCR, while TCRdb's copy carries only in-frame clones and drops some. The data contain 200,000 to 300,000 clones, approximately 89% of them singletons. What was sequenced was peripheral blood. These receptors originate from a woman between 50 and 59 years old with acute or convalescent COVID-19. The CDR3 runs from the conserved cysteine through the conserved F or W. A D gene is named only where the DNA matches it firmly. Clone sizes are given selectively: once, few, many, or a class where the clone is expanded.

- TRBJ1-5 TRBV28 - 12 CASRGGDQPQHF TGTGCCAGCAGGGGCGGGGATCAGCCCCAGCATTTT
- TRBJ2-7 TRBV5-1 few 14 CASSLQASTYEQYF TGCGCCAGCAGCTTGCAGGCGAGCACCTACGAGCAGTACTTC
- TRBJ2-1 TRBV19 once 13 CASSGTFITEQFF TGTGCCAGTAGTGGGACTTTTATAACGGAGCAGTTCTTC
TRBD1 TRBJ2-1 TRBV19 once 14 CASQESRGQGEQFF TGTGCCAGTCAAGAAAGCAGGGGGCAGGGTGAGCAGTTCTTC
TRBD1 TRBJ1-1 TRBV11-3 once 16 CASSRRPGQGNTEAFF TGTGCCAGCAGCCGCCGTCCGGGACAGGGAAACACTGAAGCTTTCTTT
TRBD2 TRBJ2-1 TRBV3-1/TRBV3-2 - 18 CASSQGGASGRSYNEQFF TGTGCCAGCAGCCAAGGGGGGGCTAGCGGGAGATCCTACAATGAGCAGTTCTTC
- TRBJ2-5 TRBV19 - 13 CASLPPDQETQYF TGTGCCAGCCTCCCCCCGGACCAAGAGACCCAGTACTTC
TRBD2 TRBJ2-3 TRBV7-2 - 15 CASSLNLAGFDTQYF TGTGCCAGCAGCTTAAACCTAGCGGGATTTGATACGCAGTATTTT
TRBD2 TRBJ2-1 TRBV5-1 - 16 CASSLTAGGSYNEQFF TGCGCCAGCAGCTTGACAGCGGGAGGATCCTACAATGAGCAGTTCTTC
- TRBJ1-6 TRBV9 few 13 CASSVGGYSPLHF TGTGCCAGCAGCGTGGGGGGATACTCACCCCTCCACTTT
- TRBJ1-5 TRBV5-6 - 14 CASSLGQANQPQHF TGTGCCAGCAGCTTGGGGCAGGCCAATCAGCCCCAGCATTTT
TRBD1 TRBJ2-2 TRBV10-3 - 14 CATRQGGGTGELFF TGTGCCACCCGACAGGGGGGGGGCACCGGGGAGCTGTTTTTT
TRBD2 TRBJ2-3 TRBV7-6 - 16 CASSARLAGGTDTQYF TGTGCCAGCAGCGCCCGACTAGCGGGAGGCACAGATACGCAGTATTTT
- TRBJ1-2 TRBV7-3 - 13 CASSLGGSYGYTF TGTGCCAGCAGCTTAGGCGGCAGCTATGGCTACACCTTC
- TRBJ1-1 TRBV19 - 14 CASSDRTGGGEAFF TGTGCCAGTAGTGACAGGACGGGAGGGGGTGAAGCTTTCTTT
TRBD2 TRBJ2-3 TRBV5-1 - 15 CASKVAGENTDTQYF TGCGCCAGCAAGGTGGCGGGGGAGAACACAGATACGCAGTATTTT
- TRBJ2-3 TRBV25-1 - 11 CASSLTDTQYF TGTGCCAGCAGCCTTACAGATACGCAGTATTTT
TRBD2 TRBJ2-1 TRBV10-3 - 13 CAIGLAGQADPFF TGTGCCATCGGGCTAGCGGGACAAGCCGATCCGTTCTTC
- TRBJ1-3 TRBV10-3 - 15 CAISESTGSGNTIYF TGTGCCATCAGTGAGTCAACGGGCTCTGGAAACACCATATATTTT
- TRBJ2-2 TRBV7-3 - 16 CASSLTSAANTGELFF TGTGCCAGCAGCTTAACTTCAGCGGCGAACACCGGGGAGCTGTTTTTT
- TRBJ2-6 TRBV28 - 15 CASSFSHTGANVLTF TGTGCCAGCAGTTTCAGTCATACTGGGGCCAACGTCCTGACTTTC
TRBD1 TRBJ2-7 TRBV10-3 - 15 CAISSFGTGVGEQYF TGTGCCATCAGTTCTTTTGGGACAGGGGTCGGCGAGCAGTACTTC
TRBD1 TRBJ2-5 TRBV7-9 - 13 CASSRGQSETQYF TGTGCCAGCAGCCGGGGACAGTCAGAGACCCAGTACTTC
- TRBJ2-5 TRBV4-3 - 16 CASSQDGRALGETQYF TGCGCCAGCAGCCAAGATGGGCGGGCCCTGGGGGAGACCCAGTACTTC
- TRBJ2-1 TRBV5-1 once 16 CASTPRPGLSYNEQFF TGCGCCAGCACCCCACGACCGGGACTTTCCTACAATGAGCAGTTCTTC
- TRBJ1-6 TRBV19 - 13 CASSMGQNSPLHF TGTGCCAGTAGTATGGGGCAGAATTCACCCCTCCACTTT
- TRBJ1-3 TRBV4-3 - 17 CASSQAAAVTSGNTIYF TGCGCCAGCAGCCAAGCGGCGGCGGTTACCTCTGGAAACACCATATATTTT
TRBD1 TRBJ2-5 TRBV11-2 - 19 CASSLAWATGAGAQETQYF TGTGCCAGCAGCTTAGCGTGGGCCACAGGGGCCGGGGCTCAAGAGACCCAGTACTTC
- TRBJ2-1 TRBV24-1 - 11 CAITGGNEQFF TGTGCCATAACTGGTGGCAATGAGCAGTTCTTC
- TRBJ2-3 TRBV6-4 - 13 CASSVVQTDTQYF TGTGCCAGCAGTGTCGTTCAGACAGATACGCAGTATTTT
- TRBJ2-1 TRBV27 - 12 CASSLPEGEQFF TGTGCCAGCAGTTTACCGGAGGGTGAGCAGTTCTTC
TRBD2 TRBJ2-3 TRBV23-1 - 18 CASSPSRTSGTGTDTQYF TGCGCCAGCAGTCCCTCCCGAACTAGCGGGACGGGGACAGATACGCAGTATTTT
TRBD1 TRBJ1-2 TRBV5-4 - 16 CASSNPGTGSTYGYTF TGTGCCAGCAGCAACCCCGGGACAGGGTCTACCTATGGCTACACCTTC
- TRBJ1-5 TRBV6-4 - 16 CASSDPDKKGSQPQHF TGTGCCAGCAGTGACCCAGATAAAAAAGGGAGTCAGCCCCAGCATTTT
TRBD1 TRBJ1-5 TRBV7-9 - 15 CASSLGQGREQPQHF TGTGCCAGCAGCTTGGGACAGGGAAGAGAGCAGCCCCAGCATTTT
TRBD1 TRBJ2-7 TRBV18 - 15 CASSPPGTGRYEQYF TGTGCCAGCTCACCACCCGGGACAGGGAGATACGAGCAGTACTTC
- TRBJ1-2 TRBV4-2 - 13 CASSQASGDGYTF TGTGCCAGCAGCCAAGCGTCAGGGGATGGCTACACCTTC
TRBD2 TRBJ2-5 TRBV5-1 once 15 CASSRGTSGKETQYF TGCGCCAGCAGCCGAGGGACTAGCGGGAAAGAGACCCAGTACTTC
TRBD1 TRBJ2-3 TRBV24-1 - 15 CATSPTGGSTDTQYF TGTGCCACCAGTCCGACAGGGGGTAGCACAGATACGCAGTATTTT
TRBD2 TRBJ2-7 TRBV4-2 - 15 CASSQEVLAGVEQYF TGTGCCAGCAGCCAAGAAGTACTAGCGGGAGTCGAGCAGTACTTC
- TRBJ2-7 TRBV6-5 - 16 CASSYSTPGRDYEQYF TGTGCCAGCAGTTACTCAACACCGGGCCGGGATTACGAGCAGTACTTC
- TRBJ1-4 TRBV6-2/TRBV6-3 - 13 CASSLRGGEKLFF TGTGCCAGCAGTTTAAGGGGAGGAGAAAAACTGTTTTTT
- TRBJ1-5 TRBV19 - 14 CASSIRDRNQPQHF TGTGCCAGTAGTATACGCGATCGCAATCAGCCCCAGCATTTT